The present T cell receptor beta chain was sequenced within a study of shared clonotypes between healthy human individuals. Clones were read by immunoSEQ multiplex PCR, and TCRdb kept only the in-frame ones, dropping some. The sample holds around 1.6 million clones, roughly 98% seen once. Specimen: naive CD4+ T cells sorted from blood. Subset described: CD45RA+ positively selected. This TCR was sampled from a man aged 25 to 40 in good health.

DNA for the CDR3: TGTGCCAGCAGCGTAGGACTAGGGGGGAGATTGACCGGGGAGCTGTTTTTT. Protein: CASSVGLGGRLTGELFF. J is TRBJ2-2 and V is TRBV9; either TRBD1 or TRBD2 may supply D (6 bases each). V was pared by 0 bases and J by 5 bases, with 17 bases between. Germline CDR1 SGDLS, CDR2 YYNGEE. This CDR3 has 17 amino acids.